This T cell receptor (beta chain) originates from a study of cytotoxic CD8 clonotypes in ibrutinib-treated CLL. Study-level background: Partial response was seen in approximately 25 patients and complete response in 2; after median about 70 months, about 14 stayed remitted, around twelve progressed. Response samples were taken after a median of about 11 months on treatment, range 6 to 36.

The targeted sequencing depth was 1 in 200,000 to 1 in 1 million T cells. Using immunoSEQ multiplex PCR, the repertoire was profiled, and TCRdb retains in-frame clones only, with some absent. The data hold some 170,000 clones, with about 88% observed a single time. Worth noting for this clone: What it binds is not known.

Germline V lookup: CDR1 ENHRY, CDR2 SYGVKD. CDR3 length equals 14 residues. V shed 8 bases and J 6 bases; nucleotides not matched to a gene: 9. Whole-study results and caveats: Treatment left the uncommon public clonotypes either contracted or stable in frequency.

The rearrangement uses TRBV10-3 and TRBJ2-5, with 10 positions matching TRBD1. Sequencing used PBMCs, obtained at disease progression, from a patient treated with ibrutinib. The clonotype comes from a human donor with chronic lymphocytic leukemia. CDR3 nucleotide sequence: TGTGCCATCTCCGGGACAGGGGATTTTCAGACCCAGTACTTC. Its protein product is CAISGTGDFQTQYF.